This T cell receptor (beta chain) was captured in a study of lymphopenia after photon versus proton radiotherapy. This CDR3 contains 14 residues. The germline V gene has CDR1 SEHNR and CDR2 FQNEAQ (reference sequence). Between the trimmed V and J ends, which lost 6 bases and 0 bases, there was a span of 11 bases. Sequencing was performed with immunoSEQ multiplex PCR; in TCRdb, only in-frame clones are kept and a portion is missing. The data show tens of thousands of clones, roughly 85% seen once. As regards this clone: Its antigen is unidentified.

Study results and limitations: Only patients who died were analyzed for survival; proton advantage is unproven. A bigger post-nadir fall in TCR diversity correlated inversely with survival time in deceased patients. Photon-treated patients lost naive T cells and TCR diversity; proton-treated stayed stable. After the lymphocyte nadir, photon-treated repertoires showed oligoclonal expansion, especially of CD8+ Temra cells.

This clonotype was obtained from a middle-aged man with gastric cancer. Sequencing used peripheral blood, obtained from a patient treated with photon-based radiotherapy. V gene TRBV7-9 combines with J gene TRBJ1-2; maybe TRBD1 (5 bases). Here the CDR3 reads CASSAQGTNYGYTF. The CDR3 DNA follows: TGTGCCAGCAGTGCTCAGGGAACTAACTATGGCTACACCTTC.